This T cell receptor (beta chain) was obtained from a study of cytomegalovirus exposure and HLA in healthy donors. The CDR3 is made up of 15 amino acids. CDR1 is SGHNT and CDR2 is YENEEA in the germline V gene. With V trimmed by 5 bases and J by 5 bases, 7 bases remained unmatched. Primers: 60 Vbeta forward and 13 Jbeta reverse. Assay: immunoSEQ multiplex PCR; the TCRdb copy retains only in-frame clones and omits some. The data show fewer than 200,000 clones, with roughly 70% seen just once and about 2.5% held by the top ten. The chain joins TRBV11-3 to TRBJ2-3; 10 bases line up with TRBD2. Sequencing was done on a sample of PBMCs. The clonotype comes from a middle-aged woman in good health and CMV-seropositive. This CDR3 is CASSLVAGGVDTQYF. In DNA form, the CDR3 reads TGTGCCAGCAGCCTAGTAGCGGGGGGCGTAGATACGCAGTATTTT. Drawing the rest from reference TRBV11-3 and TRBJ2-3, the complete variable domain is EAGVVQSPRYKIIEKKQPVAFWCNPISGHNTLYWYLQNLGQGPELLIRYENEEAVDDSQLPKDRFSAERLKGVDSTLKIQPAELGDSAVYLCASSLVAGGVDTQYFGPGTRLTVL.